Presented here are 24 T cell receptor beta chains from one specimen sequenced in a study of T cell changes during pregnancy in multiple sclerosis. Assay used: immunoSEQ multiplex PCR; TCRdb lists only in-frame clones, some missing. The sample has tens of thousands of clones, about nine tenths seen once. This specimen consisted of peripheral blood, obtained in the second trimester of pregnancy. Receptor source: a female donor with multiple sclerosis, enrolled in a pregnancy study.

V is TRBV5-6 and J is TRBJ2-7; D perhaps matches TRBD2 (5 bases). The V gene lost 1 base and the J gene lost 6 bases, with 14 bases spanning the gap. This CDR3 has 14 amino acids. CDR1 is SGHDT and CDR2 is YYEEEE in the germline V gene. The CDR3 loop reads CASSLRGLDREQYF. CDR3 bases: TGTGCCAGCAGCTTGCGGGGTCTGGATCGCGAGCAGTACTTC.

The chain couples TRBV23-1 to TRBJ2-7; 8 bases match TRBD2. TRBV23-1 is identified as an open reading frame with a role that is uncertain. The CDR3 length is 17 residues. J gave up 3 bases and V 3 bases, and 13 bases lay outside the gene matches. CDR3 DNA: TGCGCCAGCAGTCACCACCGGGAGGGACCATCGATCTACGAGCAGTACTTC. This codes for CASSHHREGPSIYEQYF.

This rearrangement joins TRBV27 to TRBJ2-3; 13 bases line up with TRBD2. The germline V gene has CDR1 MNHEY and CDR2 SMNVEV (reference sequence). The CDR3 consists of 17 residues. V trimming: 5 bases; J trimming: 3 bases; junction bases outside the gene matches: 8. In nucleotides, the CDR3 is TGTGCCAGCAGTCCCCGACTAGCGGGAGGTGTTACAGATACGCAGTATTTT. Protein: CASSPRLAGGVTDTQYF.

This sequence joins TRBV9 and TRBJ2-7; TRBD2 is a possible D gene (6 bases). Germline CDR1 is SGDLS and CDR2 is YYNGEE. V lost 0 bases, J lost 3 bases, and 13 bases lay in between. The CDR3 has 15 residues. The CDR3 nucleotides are TGTGCCAGCAGCGTAGACCCGGGACTTGACTACGAGCAGTACTTC. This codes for CASSVDPGLDYEQYF.

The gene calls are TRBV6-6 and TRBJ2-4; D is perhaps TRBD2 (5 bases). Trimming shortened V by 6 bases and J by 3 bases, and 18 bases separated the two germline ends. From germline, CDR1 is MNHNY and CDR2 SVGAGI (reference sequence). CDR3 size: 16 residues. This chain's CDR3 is CASRGSFLADKNIQYF. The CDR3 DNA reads TGTGCCAGCAGGGGGTCGTTTCTAGCCGACAAAAACATTCAGTACTTC.

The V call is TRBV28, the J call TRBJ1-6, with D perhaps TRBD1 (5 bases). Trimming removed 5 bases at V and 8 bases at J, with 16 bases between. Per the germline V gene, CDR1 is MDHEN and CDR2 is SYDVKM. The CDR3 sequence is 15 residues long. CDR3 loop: CASSKSWGEDSPLHF. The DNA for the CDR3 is TGTGCCAGCAGTAAAAGCTGGGGGGAAGATTCACCCCTCCACTTT.

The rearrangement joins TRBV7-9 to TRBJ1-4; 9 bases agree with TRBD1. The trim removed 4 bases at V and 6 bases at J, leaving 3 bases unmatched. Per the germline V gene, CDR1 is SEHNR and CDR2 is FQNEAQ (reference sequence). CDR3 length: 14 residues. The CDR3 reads CASSSGDRDEKLFF. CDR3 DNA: TGTGCCAGCAGCTCCGGGGACAGGGATGAAAAACTGTTTTTT.

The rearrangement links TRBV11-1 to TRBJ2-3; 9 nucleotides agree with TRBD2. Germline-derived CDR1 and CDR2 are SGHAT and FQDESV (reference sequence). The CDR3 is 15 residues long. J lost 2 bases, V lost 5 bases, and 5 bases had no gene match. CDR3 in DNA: TGTGCCAGCAGCAAGACTAGCGGCAACACAGATACGCAGTATTTT. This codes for CASSKTSGNTDTQYF.

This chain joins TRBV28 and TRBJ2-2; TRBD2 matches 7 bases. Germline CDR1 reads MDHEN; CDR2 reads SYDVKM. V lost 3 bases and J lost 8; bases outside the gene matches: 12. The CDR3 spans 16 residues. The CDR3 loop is CASSFSRTRLSGELFF. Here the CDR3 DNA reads TGTGCCAGCAGTTTTAGTAGGACTAGACTATCGGGGGAGCTGTTTTTT. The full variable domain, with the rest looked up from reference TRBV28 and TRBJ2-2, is DVKVTQSSRYLVKRTGEKVFLECVQDMDHENMFWYRQDPGLGLRLIYFSYDVKMKEKGDIPEGYSVSREKKERFSLILESASTNQTSMYLCASSFSRTRLSGELFFGEGSRLTVL.

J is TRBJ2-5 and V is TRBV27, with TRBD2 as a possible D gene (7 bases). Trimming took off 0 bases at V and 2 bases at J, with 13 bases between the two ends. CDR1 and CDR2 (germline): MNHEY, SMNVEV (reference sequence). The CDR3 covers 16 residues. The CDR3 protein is CASSLSAGEGQETQYF. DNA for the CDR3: TGTGCCAGCAGTTTATCGGCAGGGGAGGGTCAAGAGACCCAGTACTTC.

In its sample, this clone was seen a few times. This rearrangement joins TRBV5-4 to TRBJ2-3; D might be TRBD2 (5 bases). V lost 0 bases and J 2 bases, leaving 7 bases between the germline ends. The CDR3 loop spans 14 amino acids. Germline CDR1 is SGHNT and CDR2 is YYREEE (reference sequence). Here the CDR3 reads CASSLERYTDTQYF. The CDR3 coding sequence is TGTGCCAGCAGCTTGGAGCGGTACACAGATACGCAGTATTTT.

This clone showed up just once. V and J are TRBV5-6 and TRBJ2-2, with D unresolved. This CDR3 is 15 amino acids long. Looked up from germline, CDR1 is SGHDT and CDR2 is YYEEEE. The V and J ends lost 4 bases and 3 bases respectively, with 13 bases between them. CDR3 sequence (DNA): TGTGCCAGCAGCCCCATAGGCCAGGACACCGGGGAGCTGTTTTTT. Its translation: CASSPIGQDTGELFF. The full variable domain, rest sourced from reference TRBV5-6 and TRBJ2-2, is DAGVTQSPTHLIKTRGQQVTLRCSPKSGHDTVSWYQQALGQGPQFIFQYYEEEERQRGNFPDRFSGHQFPNYSSELNVNALLLGDSALYLCASSPIGQDTGELFFGEGSRLTVL.

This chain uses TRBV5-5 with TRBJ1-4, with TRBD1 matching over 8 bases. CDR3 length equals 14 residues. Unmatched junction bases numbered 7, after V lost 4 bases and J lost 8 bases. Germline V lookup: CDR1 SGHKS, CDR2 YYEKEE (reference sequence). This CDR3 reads CASSPTGGLEKLFF. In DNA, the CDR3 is TGTGCCAGCAGCCCAACAGGGGGACTCGAAAAACTGTTTTTT. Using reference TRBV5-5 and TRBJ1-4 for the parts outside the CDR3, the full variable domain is DAGVTQSPTHLIKTRGQQVTLRCSPISGHKSVSWYQQVLGQGPQFIFQYYEKEERGRGNFPDRFSARQFPNYSSELNVNALLLGDSALYLCASSPTGGLEKLFFGSGTQLSVL.

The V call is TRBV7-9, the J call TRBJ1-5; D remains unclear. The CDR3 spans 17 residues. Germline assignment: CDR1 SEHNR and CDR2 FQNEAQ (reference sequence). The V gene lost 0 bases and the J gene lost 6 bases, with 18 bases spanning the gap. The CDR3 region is CASSLARSEFGGQPQHF. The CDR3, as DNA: TGTGCCAGCAGCTTAGCACGATCAGAGTTCGGCGGTCAGCCCCAGCATTTT. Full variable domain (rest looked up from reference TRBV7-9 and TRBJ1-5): DTGVSQNPRHKITKRGQNVTFRCDPISEHNRLYWYRQTLGQGPEFLTYFQNEAQLEKSRLLSDRFSAERPKGSFSTLEIQRTEQGDSAMYLCASSLARSEFGGQPQHFGDGTRLSIL.

For the CDR3, the DNA is TGTGCCAGCCTACGGGACATTGGCTACGAGCAGTACTTC. Protein: CASLRDIGYEQYF. This chain connects TRBV28 to TRBJ2-7; TRBD1 is a possible D gene (6 bases). Germline CDR1 MDHEN, CDR2 SYDVKM. Trimming stripped 8 bases from V and 3 bases from J, with 14 bases between. This CDR3 comprises 13 residues.

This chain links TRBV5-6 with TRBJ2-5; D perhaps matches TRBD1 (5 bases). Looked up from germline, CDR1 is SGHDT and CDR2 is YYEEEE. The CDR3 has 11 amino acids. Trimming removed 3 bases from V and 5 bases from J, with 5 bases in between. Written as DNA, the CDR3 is TGTGCCAGCAGCTCAGGGGAGACCCAGTACTTC. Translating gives CASSSGETQYF.

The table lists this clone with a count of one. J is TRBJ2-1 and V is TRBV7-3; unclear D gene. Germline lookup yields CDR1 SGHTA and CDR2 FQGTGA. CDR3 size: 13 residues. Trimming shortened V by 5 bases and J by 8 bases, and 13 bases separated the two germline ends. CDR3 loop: CASSPKSGHEQFF. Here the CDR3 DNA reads TGTGCCAGCAGCCCAAAATCGGGTCATGAGCAGTTCTTC.

CDR3 sequence reads: CASSYNRATNYGYTF. CDR3 DNA sequence: TGTGCCAGCAGTTATAACAGGGCGACTAACTATGGCTACACCTTC. V is TRBV27 and J is TRBJ1-2, with TRBD1 as a possible D gene (6 bases). Germline CDR1 reads MNHEY; CDR2 reads SMNVEV (reference sequence). The germline V and J ends were trimmed by 4 bases and 0 bases, with 12 bases remaining between them. This CDR3 contains 15 residues.

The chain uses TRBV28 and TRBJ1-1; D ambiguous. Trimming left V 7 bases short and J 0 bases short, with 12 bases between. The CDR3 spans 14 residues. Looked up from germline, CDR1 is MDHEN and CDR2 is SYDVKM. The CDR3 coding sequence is TGTGCCAGCAAAGTGATACAAATGAACACTGAAGCTTTCTTT. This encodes CASKVIQMNTEAFF.

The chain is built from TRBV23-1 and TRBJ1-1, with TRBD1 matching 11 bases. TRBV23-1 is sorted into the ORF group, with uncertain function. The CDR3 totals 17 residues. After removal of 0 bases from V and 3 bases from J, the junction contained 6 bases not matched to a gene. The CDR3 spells CASSQSDRGRPDTEAFF. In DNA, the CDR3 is TGCGCCAGCAGTCAATCGGACAGGGGGCGCCCGGACACTGAAGCTTTCTTT.

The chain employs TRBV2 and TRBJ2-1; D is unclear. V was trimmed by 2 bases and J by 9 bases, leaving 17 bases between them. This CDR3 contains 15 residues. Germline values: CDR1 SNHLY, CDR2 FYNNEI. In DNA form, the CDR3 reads TGTGCCAGCAGTGAAAACCCAAACACAAACAGTGAGCAGTTCTTC. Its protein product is CASSENPNTNSEQFF.

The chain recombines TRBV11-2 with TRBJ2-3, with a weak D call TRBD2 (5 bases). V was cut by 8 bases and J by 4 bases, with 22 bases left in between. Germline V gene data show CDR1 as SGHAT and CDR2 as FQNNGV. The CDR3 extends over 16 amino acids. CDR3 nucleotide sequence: TGTGCCAGCGGGAGCTTCCGGCCGTCGGTGGCAGATACGCAGTATTTT. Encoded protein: CASGSFRPSVADTQYF.

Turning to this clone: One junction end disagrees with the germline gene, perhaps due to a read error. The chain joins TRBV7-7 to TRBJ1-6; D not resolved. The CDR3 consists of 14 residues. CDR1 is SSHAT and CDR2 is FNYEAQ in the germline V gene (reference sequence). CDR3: CASSLDGLNSPLHF. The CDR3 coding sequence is TGTGCTAGCAGCTTGGACGGACTAAATTCACCCCTCCACTTT.

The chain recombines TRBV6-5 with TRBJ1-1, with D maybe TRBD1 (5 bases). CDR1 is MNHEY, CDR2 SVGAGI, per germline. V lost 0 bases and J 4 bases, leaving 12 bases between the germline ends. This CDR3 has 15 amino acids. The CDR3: CASSYSRSGVTEAFF. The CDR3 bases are TGTGCCAGCAGTTACTCGAGGTCGGGGGTCACTGAAGCTTTCTTT.